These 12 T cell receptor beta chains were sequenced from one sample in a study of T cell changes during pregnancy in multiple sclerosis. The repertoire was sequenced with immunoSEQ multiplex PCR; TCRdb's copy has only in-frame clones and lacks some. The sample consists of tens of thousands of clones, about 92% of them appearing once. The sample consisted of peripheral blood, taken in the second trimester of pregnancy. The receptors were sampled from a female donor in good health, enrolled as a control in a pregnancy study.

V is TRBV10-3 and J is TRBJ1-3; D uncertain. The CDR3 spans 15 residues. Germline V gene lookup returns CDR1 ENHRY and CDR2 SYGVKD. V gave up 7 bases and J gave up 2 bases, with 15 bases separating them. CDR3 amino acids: CAIMRENSPGNTIYF. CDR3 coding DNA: TGTGCCATCATGCGCGAAAACTCCCCTGGAAACACCATATATTTT.

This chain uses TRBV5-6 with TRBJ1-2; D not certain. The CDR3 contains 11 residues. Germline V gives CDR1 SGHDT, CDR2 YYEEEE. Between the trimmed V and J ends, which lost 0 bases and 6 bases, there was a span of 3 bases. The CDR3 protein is CASSLADGYTF. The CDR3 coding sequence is TGTGCCAGCAGCTTGGCCGATGGCTACACCTTC.

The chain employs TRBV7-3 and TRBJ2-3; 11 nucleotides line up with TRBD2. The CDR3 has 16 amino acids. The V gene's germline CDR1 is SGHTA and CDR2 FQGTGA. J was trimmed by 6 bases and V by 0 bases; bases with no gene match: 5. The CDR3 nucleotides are TGTGCCAGCAGCTTAACGATGACTAGCGGGAAGGATACGCAGTATTTT. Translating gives CASSLTMTSGKDTQYF.

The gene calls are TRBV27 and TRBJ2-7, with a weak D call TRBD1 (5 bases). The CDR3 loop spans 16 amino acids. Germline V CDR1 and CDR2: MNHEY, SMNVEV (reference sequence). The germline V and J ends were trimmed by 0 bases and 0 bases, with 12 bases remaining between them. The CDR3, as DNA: TGTGCCAGCAGTTTATCCCCCAGGGCTAGCTCCTACGAGCAGTACTTC. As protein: CASSLSPRASSYEQYF.

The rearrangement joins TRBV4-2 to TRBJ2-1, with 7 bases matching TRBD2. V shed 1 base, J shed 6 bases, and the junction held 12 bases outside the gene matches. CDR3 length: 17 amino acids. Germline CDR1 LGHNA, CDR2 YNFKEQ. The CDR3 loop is CASSQGSTASGSNEQFF. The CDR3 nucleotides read TGTGCCAGCAGCCAAGGTTCAACGGCTAGCGGTTCCAATGAGCAGTTCTTC.

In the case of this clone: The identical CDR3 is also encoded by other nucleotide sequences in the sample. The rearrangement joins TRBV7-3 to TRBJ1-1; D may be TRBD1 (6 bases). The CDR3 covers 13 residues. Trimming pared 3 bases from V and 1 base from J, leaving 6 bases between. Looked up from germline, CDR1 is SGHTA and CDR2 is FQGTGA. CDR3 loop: CASSLDRNTEAFF. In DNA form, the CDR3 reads TGTGCCAGCAGCTTGGACAGGAACACTGAAGCTTTCTTT.

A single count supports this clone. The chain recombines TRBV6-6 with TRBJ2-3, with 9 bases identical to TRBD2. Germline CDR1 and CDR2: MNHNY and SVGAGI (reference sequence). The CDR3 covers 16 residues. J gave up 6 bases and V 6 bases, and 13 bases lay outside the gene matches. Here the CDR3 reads CASRRGTSLRVDTQYF. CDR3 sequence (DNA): TGTGCCAGCAGGCGCGGGACTAGCCTTAGGGTGGATACGCAGTATTTT.

CDR3 amino acids: CSVDRINDRAGYTF. As DNA, the CDR3 is TGCAGCGTTGACCGAATAAACGACAGGGCTGGCTACACCTTC. J is TRBJ1-2 and V is TRBV29-1; 7 bases agree with TRBD1. The CDR3 is made up of 14 amino acids. V gave up 3 bases and J gave up 7 bases; unmatched junction bases: 11. Germline-derived CDR1 and CDR2 are SQVTM and ANQGSEA.

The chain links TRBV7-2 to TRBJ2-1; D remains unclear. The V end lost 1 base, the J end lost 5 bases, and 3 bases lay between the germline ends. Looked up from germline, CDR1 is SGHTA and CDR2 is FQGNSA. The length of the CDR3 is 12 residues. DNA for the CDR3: TGTGCCAGCAGCTTAGGCGACAATGAGCAGTTCTTC. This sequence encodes CASSLGDNEQFF. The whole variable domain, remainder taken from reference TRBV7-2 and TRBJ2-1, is GAGVSQSPSNKVTEKGKDVELRCDPISGHTALYWYRQSLGQGLEFLIYFQGNSAPDKSGLPSDRFSAERTGGSVSTLTIQRTQQEDSAVYLCASSLGDNEQFFGPGTRLTVL.

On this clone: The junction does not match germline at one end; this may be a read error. CDR3 residues: CASGQRVPYNEQFF. Here the CDR3 DNA reads TGCGCCAGCGGCCAGCGGGTACCCTACAATGAGCAGTTCTTC. The chain has TRBV4-1 and TRBJ2-1, with D tentatively TRBD2 (6 bases). CDR3 length equals 14 residues. Germline CDR1 and CDR2: MGHRA and YSYEKL.

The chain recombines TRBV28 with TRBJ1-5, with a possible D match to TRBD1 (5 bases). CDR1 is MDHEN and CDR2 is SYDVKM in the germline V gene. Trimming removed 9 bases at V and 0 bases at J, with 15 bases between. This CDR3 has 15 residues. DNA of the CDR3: TGTGCCAGTGACAGTCCCCACTATAGCAATCAGCCCCAGCATTTT. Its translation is CASDSPHYSNQPQHF.

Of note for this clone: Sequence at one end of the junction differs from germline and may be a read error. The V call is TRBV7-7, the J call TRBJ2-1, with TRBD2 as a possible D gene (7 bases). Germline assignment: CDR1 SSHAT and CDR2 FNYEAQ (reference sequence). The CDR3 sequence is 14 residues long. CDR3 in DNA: TGTGCTAGCAGCTTGGCGAGGGGGGGCAATGAGCAGTTCTTC. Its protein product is CASSLARGGNEQFF.